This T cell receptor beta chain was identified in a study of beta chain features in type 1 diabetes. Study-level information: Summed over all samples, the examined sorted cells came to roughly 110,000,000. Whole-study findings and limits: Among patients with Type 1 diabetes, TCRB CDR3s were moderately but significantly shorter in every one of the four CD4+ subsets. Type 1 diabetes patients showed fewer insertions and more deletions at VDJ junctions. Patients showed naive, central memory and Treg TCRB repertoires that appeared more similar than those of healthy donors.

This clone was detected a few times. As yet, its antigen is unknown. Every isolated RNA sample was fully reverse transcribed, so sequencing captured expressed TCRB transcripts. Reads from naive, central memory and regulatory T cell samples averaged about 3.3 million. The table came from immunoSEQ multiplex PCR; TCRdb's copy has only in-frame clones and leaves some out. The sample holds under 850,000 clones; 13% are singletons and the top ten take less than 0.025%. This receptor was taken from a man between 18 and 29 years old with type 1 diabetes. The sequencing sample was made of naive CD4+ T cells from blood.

CDR3 protein: CASLLDRGYEQYF. The CDR3 DNA sequence: TGTGCCAGCCTACTGGACAGGGGTTACGAGCAGTACTTC. The chain employs TRBV18 and TRBJ2-7; 9 nucleotides match TRBD1. The CDR3 runs to 13 residues. V gave up 8 bases and J gave up 4 bases; unmatched junction bases: 6. Germline CDR1 KGHSH, CDR2 LQKENI.